Shown below are 16 T cell receptor beta chains from a single sample sequenced in a study of cytomegalovirus exposure and HLA in healthy donors. The primer mix had 60 Vbeta and 13 Jbeta primers. TCRdb's copy holds only in-frame clones and misses some; the assay was immunoSEQ multiplex PCR. The sample holds about 62,000 clones, about 77% seen once. Material: PBMCs. These receptors came from a man aged 35 to 55 in good health and CMV-seronegative.

There are a few counts of this clone. The chain joins TRBV19 to TRBJ1-5; D gene uncertain. V dropped 0 bases and J dropped 7 bases, with 7 bases sitting between them. This CDR3 region has 13 residues. In germline, CDR1 is LNHDA, CDR2 SQIVND (reference sequence). The CDR3 sequence is CASSIEGSQPQHF. The CDR3 bases are TGTGCCAGTAGTATAGAGGGGAGCCAGCCCCAGCATTTT.

The chain couples TRBV5-1 to TRBJ2-5, with D tentatively TRBD2 (5 bases). The germline V gene encodes CDR1 SGHRS and CDR2 YFSETQ. Between the trimmed V and J ends, which lost 4 bases and 5 bases, there was a span of 18 bases. The CDR3 is made up of 15 amino acids. The CDR3 loop is CASSQTPVRGETQYF. The CDR3 DNA follows: TGCGCCAGCAGCCAAACACCGGTCCGCGGGGAGACCCAGTACTTC.

This chain connects TRBV28 to TRBJ2-7; weak D call: TRBD1 (5 bases). The CDR3 is 13 amino acids. Deletions cut 6 bases from V and 3 bases from J, with 12 bases between. Germline loops: CDR1 MDHEN, CDR2 SYDVKM. The CDR3 bases are TGTGCCAGCAGAGAACCAGGGAACTACGAGCAGTACTTC. Translation: CASREPGNYEQYF.

The chain combines TRBV2 with TRBJ2-1; D may be TRBD1 (6 bases). Trimming left V 8 bases short and J 6 bases short, with 14 bases between. From germline, CDR1 is SNHLY and CDR2 FYNNEI. The CDR3 runs 13 residues. The CDR3 spells CASGGKLGNEQFF. The CDR3 DNA reads TGTGCCAGCGGGGGCAAATTGGGCAATGAGCAGTTCTTC.

The chain combines TRBV19 with TRBJ2-1; TRBD1 matches at 8 bases. In germline, CDR1 is LNHDA, CDR2 SQIVND (reference sequence). V shed 6 bases and J 7 bases; nucleotides not matched to a gene: 8. The CDR3 has 14 amino acids. The CDR3 DNA sequence: TGTGCCAGTAGCACCAGACAGGGGTGGAATGAGCAGTTCTTC. This gives the protein CASSTRQGWNEQFF.

The chain recombines TRBV5-1 with TRBJ1-2; D is undetermined. In germline, CDR1 is SGHRS, CDR2 YFSETQ. The V and J ends lost 4 bases and 2 bases respectively, with 9 bases between them. The CDR3 runs to 13 residues. In DNA, the CDR3 is TGCGCCAGCAGCCTTGTCGGGAACTATGGCTACACCTTC. Its protein is CASSLVGNYGYTF.

This clone was observed a few times. The chain has TRBV10-2 and TRBJ2-3; D perhaps matches TRBD2 (5 bases). Germline values: CDR1 WSHSY, CDR2 SAAADI. The V end lost 7 bases, the J end lost 0 bases, and 17 bases lay between the germline ends. The CDR3 runs 16 residues. The CDR3 here is CASMEAGITSTDTQYF. In nucleotides, the CDR3 is TGCGCCAGCATGGAGGCCGGCATCACTAGCACAGATACGCAGTATTTT.

This sequence joins TRBV2 and TRBJ2-5; no clear D gene. V was cut by 5 bases and J by 2 bases, with 18 bases left in between. Germline values: CDR1 SNHLY, CDR2 FYNNEI. The CDR3 has 16 amino acids. CDR3 region: CASSTYEAYLQETQYF. CDR3 sequence (DNA): TGTGCCAGCAGTACCTACGAGGCCTACCTGCAAGAGACCCAGTACTTC. Filled out from reference TRBV2 and TRBJ2-5, the complete variable domain reads EPEVTQTPSHQVTQMGQEVILRCVPISNHLYFYWYRQILGQKVEFLVSFYNNEISEKSEIFDDQFSVERPDGSNFTLKIRSTKLEDSAMYFCASSTYEAYLQETQYFGPGTRLLVL.

V is TRBV4-1 and J is TRBJ2-5, with 7 bases that match TRBD1. Germline assignment: CDR1 MGHRA and CDR2 YSYEKL. J gave up 4 bases and V 4 bases, and 15 bases lay outside the gene matches. CDR3 length: 17 residues. The CDR3 coding sequence is TGCGCCAGCAGCCCAGTAAGGGGGCAGCGCTCAGGAGAGACCCAGTACTTC. It yields the protein CASSPVRGQRSGETQYF.

As regards this clone: One end of the junction varies from germline; a read error may be responsible. Different DNA sequences within this sample yield the same CDR3. The chain recombines TRBV19 with TRBJ2-6, with D maybe TRBD1 (5 bases). Germline CDR1 LNHDA, CDR2 SQIVND (reference sequence). This CDR3 region has 16 residues. DNA of the CDR3: TGTGCCAGTAGTATGGGCCCTAACCTAGGGGCCAACGTCCTGACCTTC. Its protein is CASSMGPNLGANVLTF.

The gene calls are TRBV29-1 and TRBJ1-1, with 9 bases matching TRBD1. Germline V gene sequence: CDR1 SQVTM, CDR2 ANQGSEA. The CDR3 length is 14 residues. Trimming cost V 6 bases and J 2 bases; bases outside gene matches: 7. In nucleotides, the CDR3 is TGCAGCGTGGGGGAGGGACAGGGAAACACTGAAGCTTTCTTT. Encoded protein: CSVGEGQGNTEAFF.

The J gene is TRBJ2-1, the V gene TRBV7-2; D remains ambiguous. Germline CDR1 is SGHTA and CDR2 is FQGNSA. This CDR3 is 13 amino acids long. Trimming took off 2 bases at V and 3 bases at J, with 5 bases between the two ends. The CDR3, as DNA: TGTGCCAGCAGCTTACGCGGCTACAATGAGCAGTTCTTC. Protein sequence: CASSLRGYNEQFF.

The chain combines TRBV7-9 with TRBJ2-2; 11 nucleotides agree with TRBD2. CDR1 is SEHNR and CDR2 is FQNEAQ in the germline V gene (reference sequence). V was pared by 8 bases and J by 7 bases, with 9 bases of the junction left unmatched. CDR3 size: 15 residues. The CDR3 DNA is TGTGCCAGCTTAGATACTAGCGGGAGCGGCGGGGAGCTGTTTTTT. This encodes CASLDTSGSGGELFF.

This clone has only a few counts. Its ends do not fully match the called genes, so a read error is possible. This chain's CDR3 is CSATGSYEQYF. In DNA form, the CDR3 reads TGCAGCGCTACCGGTTCCTACGAGCAGTACTTC. This chain joins TRBV20-1 and TRBJ2-7; no clear D. CDR1 and CDR2 from the germline V gene are DFQATT and SNEGSKA (reference sequence). CDR3 length: 11 amino acids.

The chain has TRBV9 and TRBJ1-6; D call uncertain. From germline, CDR1 is SGDLS and CDR2 YYNGEE. V lost 2 bases to trimming and J lost 7 bases, with 13 bases between them. The CDR3 totals 15 residues. CDR3 in amino acids: CASSVDLRRNSPLHF. The CDR3 DNA reads as TGTGCCAGCAGCGTCGACCTAAGGAGGAATTCACCCCTCCACTTT.

V usage is TRBV27 and J usage is TRBJ1-1; TRBD1 might be the D (6 bases). This CDR3 has 14 residues. The V gene's germline CDR1 is MNHEY and CDR2 SMNVEV (reference sequence). V was shortened by 2 bases and J by 6 bases, with 13 bases between the two germline ends. This chain's CDR3 is CASSLETGMAEAFF. The CDR3 DNA reads as TGTGCCAGCAGTTTAGAAACAGGGATGGCTGAAGCTTTCTTT.